Shown below are 21 T cell receptor beta chains from a single sample sequenced in a study of cytomegalovirus exposure and HLA in healthy donors. The study ran its PCR with 60 Vbeta and 13 Jbeta primers. Assay: immunoSEQ multiplex PCR; the TCRdb copy retains only in-frame clones and omits some. This table holds about 150,000 clones, around 84% found once. Sequenced sample: PBMCs. The source is a boy under 10 years old in good health and CMV-seronegative.

The V and J genes are TRBV6-5 and TRBJ2-5, with D perhaps TRBD2 (7 bases). CDR1 and CDR2 from the germline V gene are MNHEY and SVGAGI. Trimming removed 2 bases from V and 5 bases from J, with 15 bases in between. The CDR3 loop spans 15 amino acids. CDR3 region: CASSYVGGLSETQYF. Here the CDR3 DNA reads TGTGCCAGCAGTTACGTGGGGGGGCTATCGGAGACCCAGTACTTC.

The count of this clone is one. The V and J genes are TRBV2 and TRBJ2-1; possibly TRBD2 for D (6 bases). Trimming took 0 bases from V and 7 from J, leaving 13 bases between them. The CDR3 consists of 15 residues. Germline V gene sequence: CDR1 SNHLY, CDR2 FYNNEI. The CDR3 DNA reads as TGTGCCAGCAGTGAAGCTCTCGTAAGCGGGAATGAGCAGTTCTTC. Protein sequence: CASSEALVSGNEQFF.

The chain has TRBV27 and TRBJ2-1; 8 positions match TRBD2. Germline V gene sequence: CDR1 MNHEY, CDR2 SMNVEV (reference sequence). J was trimmed by 6 bases and V by 0 bases; bases with no gene match: 7. This CDR3 comprises 16 residues. In DNA form, the CDR3 reads TGTGCCAGCAGTTTATCTTCGGCGGGGGGTTCCAATGAGCAGTTCTTC. Translating it yields CASSLSSAGGSNEQFF.

The chain has TRBV11-2 and TRBJ2-5, with D tentatively TRBD2 (6 bases). The J call could be wrong; TRBJ2-7 is a better fit for the DNA end. Germline values: CDR1 SGHAT, CDR2 FQNNGV. This CDR3 spans 16 amino acids. CDR3 DNA: TGTGCCAGCAGCTTTCCGGCGGGGCAGCGGTCCCACGAGCAGTACTTC. Protein product: CASSFPAGQRSHEQYF.

The chain employs TRBV27 and TRBJ2-7, with D perhaps TRBD2 (5 bases). This CDR3 is 12 amino acids long. Germline CDR1 is MNHEY and CDR2 is SMNVEV (reference sequence). The V and J ends lost 6 bases and 11 bases respectively, with 17 bases between them. CDR3 sequence: CASSRAGRKEYF. The DNA of the CDR3 is TGTGCCAGCAGCCGCGCGGGTCGGAAGGAGTACTTC.

The CDR3 nucleotides are TGTGCCACCAGCAGAGCTGAGGGAACTCTAAACCCCTACGAGCAGTACTTC. This codes for CATSRAEGTLNPYEQYF. The chain couples TRBV15 to TRBJ2-5, with D possibly matching TRBD2 (5 bases). The J call may be faulty, since TRBJ2-7 better matches the DNA end. Germline values: CDR1 LNHNV, CDR2 YYDKDF (reference sequence). This CDR3 spans 17 amino acids.

The J gene is TRBJ2-1, the V gene TRBV4-2, with 14 bases lining up with TRBD2. The germline V gene encodes CDR1 LGHNA and CDR2 YNFKEQ. After removal of 4 bases from V and 5 bases from J, the junction contained 4 bases not matched to a gene. There are 16 residues in the CDR3. The CDR3 region has the DNA TGTGCCAGCAGCCCGTGGGGACTAGCGGGGGACAATGAGCAGTTCTTC. This gives the protein CASSPWGLAGDNEQFF.

V usage is TRBV19 and J usage is TRBJ2-5, with 7 bases identical to TRBD1. After removal of 4 bases from V and 7 bases from J, the junction contained 6 bases not matched to a gene. This CDR3 spans 13 amino acids. Germline V gives CDR1 LNHDA, CDR2 SQIVND (reference sequence). The CDR3 DNA follows: TGTGCCAGTAGTACCGACAGGGTTGTGACCCAGTACTTC. Protein sequence: CASSTDRVVTQYF.

The CDR3 DNA reads as TGCGCCAGCAGCTTGGGAGGAGATCAGCCCCAGCATTTT. It codes for CASSLGGDQPQHF. The rearrangement links TRBV5-1 to TRBJ1-5; no clear D. Germline V CDR1 and CDR2: SGHRS, YFSETQ. The ends were cut back, 0 bases at V and 5 bases at J, with 6 bases in the middle. The CDR3 extends over 13 amino acids.

This chain connects TRBV5-1 to TRBJ2-1, with a possible D match to TRBD1 (6 bases). The length of the CDR3 is 13 residues. V was pared by 3 bases and J by 6 bases, with 10 bases between. Germline V lookup: CDR1 SGHRS, CDR2 YFSETQ. The CDR3 DNA reads as TGCGCCAGCAGCTCACGAGGGGGCAATGAGCAGTTCTTC. Residues: CASSSRGGNEQFF.

V and J are TRBV7-9 and TRBJ2-1; D gene ambiguous. With 10 bases removed from V and 8 bases from J, the gap between germline ends came to 15 bases. This CDR3 has 12 amino acids. The V gene's germline CDR1 is SEHNR and CDR2 FQNEAQ (reference sequence). In DNA, the CDR3 is TGTGCCACCCGAACTACTTACGATGAGCAGTTCTTC. Protein product: CATRTTYDEQFF.

CDR3 amino acids: CARSLKEGFTYEQYF. CDR3 nucleotide sequence: TGTGCCAGAAGCTTGAAGGAGGGGTTTACCTACGAGCAGTACTTC. The V gene is TRBV5-3, the J gene TRBJ2-7; possibly TRBD2 for D (6 bases). TRBV5-3 is placed among ORFs of uncertain function. The CDR3 length is 15 residues. V lost 1 base, J lost 2 bases, and 13 bases lay in between.

The CDR3 region has the DNA TGTGCCAGCAGTTCGACAGGGGGCCTTTCGGGGGCCAACGTCCTGACTTTC. Translating it yields CASSSTGGLSGANVLTF. This chain joins TRBV28 and TRBJ2-6; 10 nucleotides line up with TRBD1. This CDR3 is built from 17 residues. The junction had 7 bases not matched to a gene; V was cut back by 4 bases and J by 4 bases. Germline V gene data show CDR1 as MDHEN and CDR2 as SYDVKM.

In its sample, this clone was seen once. This chain links TRBV9 with TRBJ1-3; the match to TRBD1 covers 8 bases. Per germline, CDR1 SGDLS and CDR2 YYNGEE. This CDR3 contains 13 residues. V lost 4 bases to trimming and J lost 9 bases; unmatched junction nucleotides: 6. CDR3 in amino acids: CASSYGQGGTIYF. In DNA, the CDR3 is TGTGCCAGCAGCTACGGACAGGGAGGCACCATATATTTT. Complete variable domain (other parts from reference TRBV9 and TRBJ1-3): DSGVTQTPKHLITATGQRVTLRCSPRSGDLSVYWYQQSLDQGLQFLIQYYNGEERAKGNILERFSAQQFPDLHSELNLSSLELGDSALYFCASSYGQGGTIYFGEGSWLTVV.

This chain links TRBV10-1 with TRBJ2-7; TRBD1 is a possible D gene (6 bases). Per the germline V gene, CDR1 is WNHNN and CDR2 is SYGVQD (reference sequence). The germline V and J ends were trimmed by 3 bases and 9 bases, with 18 bases remaining between them. This CDR3 comprises 14 residues. The CDR3 nucleotides are TGCGCCAGCAGTGACTCCGGACAGATAGCGACGCAGTACTTC. It yields the protein CASSDSGQIATQYF.

The gene calls are TRBV27 and TRBJ1-2; D is possibly TRBD1 (5 bases). The germline V gene has CDR1 MNHEY and CDR2 SMNVEV (reference sequence). V was trimmed by 8 bases and J by 0 bases, leaving 16 bases between them. This CDR3 region has 15 residues. The CDR3 loop reads CASGGGRVANYGYTF. CDR3 in DNA: TGTGCCAGCGGGGGAGGGCGGGTAGCTAACTATGGCTACACCTTC.

The DNA of the CDR3 is TGTGCCAGCAGCTTGGAGGGACGGGTGGCTGGAAACACCATATATTTT. Translating gives CASSLEGRVAGNTIYF. The chain is built from TRBV7-2 and TRBJ1-3, with D possibly TRBD1 on 5 matching bases. Trimming removed 3 bases from V and 2 bases from J, with 14 bases in between. Germline CDR1 SGHTA, CDR2 FQGNSA. This CDR3 region has 16 residues.

CDR3 nucleotide sequence: TGCGCCAGCAGCGGAACAGGGGGCCAAGAGACCCAGTACTTC. This encodes CASSGTGGQETQYF. The chain joins TRBV5-1 to TRBJ2-5; TRBD1 matches 8 bases. Looked up from germline, CDR1 is SGHRS and CDR2 is YFSETQ. This CDR3 region has 14 residues. With 4 bases clipped from V and 1 base from J, the junction kept 3 bases outside the gene matches.

The CDR3 loop is CASSFTGSTDTQYF. The CDR3 nucleotides are TGTGCCAGCAGCTTTACGGGGAGCACAGATACGCAGTATTTT. The chain carries TRBV7-8 and TRBJ2-3; perhaps TRBD2 as D (5 bases). Per germline, CDR1 SGHVS and CDR2 FQNEAQ. The V end was cut by 3 bases, the J end by 0 bases, with 7 bases between. The CDR3 extends over 14 amino acids.

This clone was seen only a few times. This chain joins TRBV4-3 and TRBJ1-2, with D perhaps TRBD1 (5 bases). Trimming shortened V by 4 bases and J by 2 bases, and 11 bases separated the two germline ends. The CDR3 is made up of 14 amino acids. CDR1 is LGHNA, CDR2 YSLEER, per germline. In DNA form, the CDR3 reads TGCGCCAGCAGCCGCTCGACAGAAAACTATGGCTACACCTTC. Encoded protein: CASSRSTENYGYTF.

The chain couples TRBV5-6 to TRBJ2-3; D gene unclear. Germline V gives CDR1 SGHDT, CDR2 YYEEEE. The CDR3 totals 16 residues. The germline V and J ends were trimmed by 1 base and 3 bases, with 15 bases remaining between them. The CDR3: CASSLLRLKPTDTQYF. DNA for the CDR3: TGTGCCAGCAGCTTGTTGCGGCTCAAACCTACAGATACGCAGTATTTT.